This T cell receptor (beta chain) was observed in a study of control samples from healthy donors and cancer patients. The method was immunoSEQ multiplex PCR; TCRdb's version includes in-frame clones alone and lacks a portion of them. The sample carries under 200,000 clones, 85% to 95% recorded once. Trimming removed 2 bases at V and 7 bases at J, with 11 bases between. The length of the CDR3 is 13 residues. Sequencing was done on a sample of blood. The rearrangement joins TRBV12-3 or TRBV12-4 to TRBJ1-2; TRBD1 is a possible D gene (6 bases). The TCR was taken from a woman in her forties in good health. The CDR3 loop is CASSLTGLRGYTF. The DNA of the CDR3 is TGTGCCAGCAGTTTAACAGGGTTGCGTGGCTACACCTTC.